This T cell receptor (beta chain) was obtained from a study of T cell responses to AZD1222 COVID-19 vaccine. Study-wide results and limits: The peak T cell response came first, and repertoires were sampled only after it. Baseline seropositivity characterized only a handful of AZD1222 recipients. CD4 TCRs linked to vaccination spanned spike, dominating at 160-218 and 743-854. The donor cohort was predominantly white British with a female majority, and clonal diversity may have been underestimated.

The CDR3 covers 16 residues. V dropped 6 bases and J dropped 1; count of bases not matched to a gene: 5. CDR1 and CDR2 (germline): SGHTA, FQGNSA. For this clone: Its antigen is undetermined.

Assay: immunoSEQ multiplex PCR; the TCRdb copy retains only in-frame clones and omits some. The sample has under 200,000 clones, 92% seen once. This sample comprised peripheral blood, obtained on day 0 of MenACWY control vaccination. The genes are TRBV7-2 and TRBJ2-1; 11 positions match TRBD2. This receptor was taken from an adult in good health. The CDR3 is CASRQTSGSSYNEQFF. CDR3 nucleotides: TGTGCCAGCAGACAAACTAGCGGGAGTTCCTACAATGAGCAGTTCTTC. The entire variable domain, with the rest obtained from reference TRBV7-2 and TRBJ2-1, is as follows: GAGVSQSPSNKVTEKGKDVELRCDPISGHTALYWYRQSLGQGLEFLIYFQGNSAPDKSGLPSDRFSAERTGGSVSTLTIQRTQQEDSAVYLCASRQTSGSSYNEQFFGPGTRLTVL.